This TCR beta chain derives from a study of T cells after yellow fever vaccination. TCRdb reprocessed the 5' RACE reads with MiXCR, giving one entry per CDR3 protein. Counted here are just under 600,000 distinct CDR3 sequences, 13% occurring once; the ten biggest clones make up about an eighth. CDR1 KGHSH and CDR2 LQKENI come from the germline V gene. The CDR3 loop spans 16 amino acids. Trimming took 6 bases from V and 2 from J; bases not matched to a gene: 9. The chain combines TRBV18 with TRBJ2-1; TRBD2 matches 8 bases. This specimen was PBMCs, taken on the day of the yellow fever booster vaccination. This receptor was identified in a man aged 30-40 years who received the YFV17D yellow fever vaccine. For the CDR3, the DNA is TGTGCCAGCTCGCCCCTAAGCGGGAGCCCCTACAATGAGCAGTTCTTC. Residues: CASSPLSGSPYNEQFF.